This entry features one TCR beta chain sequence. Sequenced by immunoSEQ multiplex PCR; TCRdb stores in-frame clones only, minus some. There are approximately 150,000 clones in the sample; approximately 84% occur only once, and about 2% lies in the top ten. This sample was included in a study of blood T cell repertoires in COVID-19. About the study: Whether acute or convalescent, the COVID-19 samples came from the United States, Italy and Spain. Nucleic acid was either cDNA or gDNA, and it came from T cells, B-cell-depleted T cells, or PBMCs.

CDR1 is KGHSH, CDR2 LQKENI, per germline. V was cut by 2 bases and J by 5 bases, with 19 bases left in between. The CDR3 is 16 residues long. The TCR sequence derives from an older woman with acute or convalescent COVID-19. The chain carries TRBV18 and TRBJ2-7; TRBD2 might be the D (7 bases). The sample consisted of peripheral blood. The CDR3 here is CASSPAGAPGLNEQYF. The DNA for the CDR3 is TGTGCCAGCTCACCAGCGGGGGCTCCCGGCCTAAACGAGCAGTACTTC.